The clone carrying this TCR beta chain was observed a handful of times. Via MiXCR, TCRdb re-called the reads, giving one row per CDR3 protein. This sample has approximately 500,000 distinct CDR3 sequences, with roughly 10% found just once. This record comes from a study of T cell repertoires in cytomegalovirus infection. The CDR3 loop spans 16 amino acids. Trimming took 3 bases from V and 3 from J, leaving 17 bases between them. Per germline, CDR1 MGHDK and CDR2 SYGVNS. This TCR derives from a human donor in good health (CMV status not recorded). Some clones in this sample may be carry-over from other donors' samples. The sample was PBMCs. The chain is built from TRBV25-1 and TRBJ1-2, with D possibly being TRBD1 (6 bases). The CDR3 region has the DNA TGTGCCAGCAGTGACTCGGGGGCAGGGTCCCACTATGGCTACACCTTC. Its translation: CASSDSGAGSHYGYTF.